The 3 T cell receptor beta chains presented below share a single source sample, sequenced in a study of CD8 T cells in ankylosing spondylitis. Using its own MiXCR run on the 5' RACE reads, TCRdb lists one record per CDR3 protein. The table has 150,000 or so distinct CDR3 sequences, more than 9% seen once. Specimen: blood, either unsorted or a sorted T cell fraction (not recorded which). The receptors derive from a male donor with ankylosing spondylitis or in good health (not recorded which).

This clonotype has only a few counts. The chain employs TRBV7-2 and TRBJ2-1; 8 bases are shared with TRBD1. The CDR3 covers 14 residues. Per germline, CDR1 SGHTA and CDR2 FQGNSA. Unmatched junction bases numbered 8, after V lost 5 bases and J lost 8 bases. The CDR3 protein is CASSPRQGWHEQFF. The CDR3 DNA sequence: TGTGCCAGCAGCCCCCGACAGGGGTGGCATGAGCAGTTCTTC.

The sample holds many counts of this clonotype. The chain is built from TRBV18 and TRBJ1-5; TRBD1 agrees at 9 bases. Germline V gene lookup returns CDR1 KGHSH and CDR2 LQKENI. There are 16 residues in the CDR3. The junction had 5 bases not matched to a gene; V was cut back by 5 bases and J by 0 bases. CDR3 in DNA: TGTGCCAGCTCAATGACAGGGGGATTTAGCAATCAGCCCCAGCATTTT. This gives the protein CASSMTGGFSNQPQHF. The full variable domain, in which reference TRBV18 and TRBJ1-5 provide the parts outside the CDR3, is NAGVMQNPRHLVRRRGQEARLRCSPMKGHSHVYWYRQLPEEGLKFMVYLQKENIIDESGMPKERFSAEFPKEGPSILRIQQVVRGDSAAYFCASSMTGGFSNQPQHFGDGTRLSIL.

This clonotype has ten or more counts. This chain joins TRBV29-1 and TRBJ2-7, with D uncertain. Germline assignment: CDR1 SQVTM and CDR2 ANQGSEA. Between the trimmed V and J ends, which lost 5 bases and 1 base, there was a span of 12 bases. This CDR3 is built from 13 residues. The chain's CDR3 is CSVPVPGSYEQYF. For the CDR3, the DNA is TGCAGCGTTCCGGTCCCAGGATCCTACGAGCAGTACTTC.